One and the same sample provided the 21 T cell receptor beta chains below, sequenced in a study of CD8 T cells in Susac syndrome. The RNA input was roughly 0.45 to 1 ug, and it was reverse transcribed with random hexamers. TCRdb fed the immunoSEQ multiplex PCR reads into MiXCR, producing one record per CDR3 protein. The sample has roughly 88,000 distinct CDR3 sequences; around 96% are singletons. The sample was CD8+ T cells from PBMCs. These TCRs come from a human donor with Susac syndrome.

The chain uses TRBV27 and TRBJ2-1; the D gene is possibly TRBD2 (6 bases). CDR3 length: 14 amino acids. The V end was cut by 5 bases, the J end by 9 bases, with 17 bases between. CDR1 is MNHEY and CDR2 is SMNVEV in the germline V gene (reference sequence). CDR3 protein: CASSEILAVGEQFF. CDR3 nucleotides: TGTGCCAGCAGTGAAATACTAGCTGTGGGTGAGCAGTTCTTC.

This chain connects TRBV20-1 to TRBJ2-7; TRBD2 is a possible D gene (6 bases). Germline CDR1 and CDR2: DFQATT and SNEGSKA (reference sequence). Between the trimmed V and J ends, which lost 0 bases and 3 bases, there was a span of 9 bases. This CDR3 has 13 amino acids. The chain's CDR3 is CSARDRGVYEQYF. CDR3 nucleotides: TGCAGTGCTAGAGATCGCGGGGTCTACGAGCAGTACTTC.

The chain carries TRBV18 and TRBJ2-3; no clear D. The CDR3 totals 14 residues. V shed 0 bases and J shed 5 bases, with 9 bases lying between them. CDR1 and CDR2 from the germline V gene are KGHSH and LQKENI. The CDR3 loop reads CASSPPVGLDTQYF. The CDR3 coding sequence is TGTGCCAGCTCACCACCCGTCGGCCTAGATACGCAGTATTTT.

This rearrangement joins TRBV2 to TRBJ2-1; 7 nucleotides agree with TRBD2. Germline CDR1 reads SNHLY; CDR2 reads FYNNEI. V lost 1 base to trimming and J lost 4 bases; unmatched junction nucleotides: 7. The CDR3 spans 16 residues. CDR3 in amino acids: CASSEEGSGAYNEQFF. The CDR3 coding sequence is TGTGCCAGCAGTGAAGAGGGAAGCGGGGCTTACAATGAGCAGTTCTTC.

The CDR3 bases are TGCAGCGTTGAGGGGGCATTTGGAGGCTACACCTTC. It codes for CSVEGAFGGYTF. This chain joins TRBV29-1 and TRBJ1-2, with D possibly matching TRBD1 (6 bases). V was shortened by 3 bases and J by 8 bases, with 13 bases between the two germline ends. Per the germline V gene, CDR1 is SQVTM and CDR2 is ANQGSEA. The CDR3 extends over 12 amino acids.

The genes are TRBV11-2 and TRBJ2-7, with a tentative D call TRBD1 (7 bases). CDR1 SGHAT and CDR2 FQNNGV come from the germline V gene. The CDR3 contains 15 residues. Trimming pared 2 bases from V and 6 bases from J, leaving 17 bases between. CDR3 DNA: TGTGCCAGCAGCTTAAGGAGGCAGGGGGGTAGCGAGCAGTACGTC. It codes for CASSLRRQGGSEQYV.

The rearrangement links TRBV20-1 to TRBJ2-1, with 10 bases that match TRBD2. The germline CDR1 and CDR2 sequences are DFQATT and SNEGSKA (reference sequence). The CDR3 runs 17 residues. Trimming cost V 0 bases and J 0 bases; bases outside gene matches: 5. CDR3 sequence reads: CSARDTSGVSSYNEQFF. CDR3 coding DNA: TGCAGTGCTAGAGATACTAGCGGGGTGAGCTCCTACAATGAGCAGTTCTTC.

CDR3 sequence (DNA): TGTGCCAGCAGCCGGGAGTACAATGAGCAGTTCTTC. Its translation is CASSREYNEQFF. The J gene is TRBJ2-1, the V gene TRBV5-4, with D possibly being TRBD2 (6 bases). CDR3 length: 12 amino acids. Germline-derived CDR1 and CDR2 are SGHNT and YYREEE (reference sequence). The ends were cut back, 4 bases at V and 4 bases at J, with 6 bases in the middle.

Only one count was recorded for this clonotype. The chain recombines TRBV5-1 with TRBJ2-3; D unresolved. V lost 0 bases, J lost 4 bases, and 9 bases lay in between. Germline values: CDR1 SGHRS, CDR2 YFSETQ. The CDR3 loop spans 14 amino acids. This CDR3 is CASSLESYPDTQYF. CDR3 DNA sequence: TGCGCCAGCAGCTTGGAAAGTTACCCAGATACGCAGTATTTT.

Only one count was recorded for this clonotype. The gene calls are TRBV15 and TRBJ2-7; D call uncertain. Trimming left V 4 bases short and J 2 bases short, with 15 bases between. The CDR3 is made up of 15 amino acids. The germline V gene encodes CDR1 LNHNV and CDR2 YYDKDF (reference sequence). Here the CDR3 reads CATSTTRPDPYEQYF. The CDR3 DNA sequence: TGTGCCACCAGCACTACGAGGCCAGATCCCTACGAGCAGTACTTC.

The chain uses TRBV5-6 and TRBJ1-2; D gene ambiguous. Germline V gene sequence: CDR1 SGHDT, CDR2 YYEEEE. Trimming removed 4 bases from V and 7 bases from J, with 11 bases in between. The CDR3 is 12 residues long. CDR3 sequence reads: CASSEMGAGYTF. Here the CDR3 DNA reads TGTGCCAGCAGCGAGATGGGCGCTGGCTACACCTTC.

This clonotype was seen once. This chain joins TRBV29-1 and TRBJ2-7; tentative D call: TRBD2 (5 bases). V dropped 0 bases and J dropped 5 bases, with 11 bases sitting between them. There are 13 residues in the CDR3. Germline loops: CDR1 SQVTM, CDR2 ANQGSEA. The CDR3 sequence: CSVEEDQRDEQYF. The CDR3 coding sequence is TGCAGCGTTGAAGAGGATCAGAGGGACGAGCAGTACTTC.

The chain uses TRBV12-3 or TRBV12-4 and TRBJ1-2; D is unresolved. Trimming took off 5 bases at V and 0 bases at J, with 13 bases between the two ends. The CDR3 has 15 amino acids. This CDR3 reads CASSPAFGANYGYTF. As DNA, the CDR3 is TGTGCCAGCAGTCCTGCGTTTGGAGCTAACTATGGCTACACCTTC.

The rearrangement links TRBV11-1 to TRBJ2-3, with D possibly TRBD2 on 5 matching bases. V was clipped by 5 bases and J by 2 bases, with 20 bases between them. The CDR3 covers 17 residues. CDR1 and CDR2 from the germline V gene are SGHAT and FQDESV (reference sequence). The CDR3 nucleotides are TGTGCCAGCAGCCCAACAAGCGGCGGGCCTTACACAGATACGCAGTATTTT. Protein: CASSPTSGGPYTDTQYF.

Note on this clonotype: The junction departs from the called germline gene at one end, perhaps through a read error. The rearrangement links TRBV20-1 to TRBJ1-2; 7 bases are shared with TRBD1. The V gene's germline CDR1 is DFQATT and CDR2 SNEGSKA (reference sequence). The CDR3 runs to 15 residues. The CDR3 reads CSARDLRDRIYGYTF. The CDR3 DNA is TGCAGCGCTAGAGATCTAAGGGACAGAATCTATGGCTACACCTTC.

The chain combines TRBV11-2 with TRBJ2-5; no reliable D call. The CDR3 totals 14 residues. CDR1 is SGHAT and CDR2 is FQNNGV in the germline V gene. With 2 bases removed from V and 4 bases from J, the gap between germline ends came to 11 bases. The CDR3 region is CASSLYLDGETQYF. The CDR3 DNA is TGTGCCAGCAGCTTATACCTGGATGGAGAGACCCAGTACTTC.

The chain couples TRBV20-1 to TRBJ1-5; D ambiguous. This CDR3 has 14 residues. Germline values: CDR1 DFQATT, CDR2 SNEGSKA (reference sequence). The V and J ends lost 6 bases and 1 base respectively, with 13 bases between them. As DNA, the CDR3 is TGCAGTGCCAGATTGGGTTGGAGCAATCAGCCCCAGCATTTT. This translates into CSARLGWSNQPQHF.

The genes are TRBV20-1 and TRBJ2-2, with a weak D call TRBD1 (5 bases). Trimming removed 3 bases at V and 8 bases at J, with 10 bases between. Germline loops: CDR1 DFQATT, CDR2 SNEGSKA (reference sequence). This CDR3 region has 12 residues. The CDR3 reads CSASVRAGELFF. CDR3 in DNA: TGCAGTGCTAGCGTCAGGGCTGGGGAGCTGTTTTTT.

V usage is TRBV12-3 or TRBV12-4 and J usage is TRBJ2-7, with D uncertain. Deletions cut 4 bases from V and 2 bases from J, with 6 bases between. The CDR3 contains 12 residues. The CDR3 DNA reads as TGTGCCAGCAGTTACGGTACCTACGAGCAGTACGTC. Translated: CASSYGTYEQYV.

This clonotype was picked up one time. The chain links TRBV20-1 to TRBJ1-5; 7 positions match TRBD1. This CDR3 has 13 amino acids. Germline CDR1 DFQATT, CDR2 SNEGSKA (reference sequence). The J segment lost 7 bases and the V segment lost 7 bases, leaving 10 bases of the junction unmatched. The CDR3 DNA is TGCAGTGTTTCGACAGGGCGGCGGCAGCCCCAGCATTTT. This encodes CSVSTGRRQPQHF.

The rearrangement links TRBV15 to TRBJ1-2, with 7 positions matching TRBD1. Germline CDR1 is LNHNV and CDR2 is YYDKDF (reference sequence). Losses at the gene ends were 8 bases for V and 3 bases for J; bases not matched to a gene: 6. This CDR3 is 13 amino acids long. CDR3 protein: CATSSGGDYGYTF. As DNA, the CDR3 is TGTGCCACCTCCTCAGGGGGGGACTATGGCTACACCTTC.